This TCR beta chain was found in a study of blood T cell repertoires in COVID-19. Profiling relied on immunoSEQ multiplex PCR, and the TCRdb table lists in-frame clones only, not all of them. The sample records some 240,000 clones, around 84% being singletons. Germline CDR1 reads SGHVS; CDR2 reads FNYEAQ. The CDR3 runs 13 residues. V lost 6 bases and J lost 5, with 10 bases in between. This chain joins TRBV7-6 and TRBJ1-4; a weak D match, TRBD1 (6 bases). The sequenced material came from PBMCs or T cells enriched from blood (not recorded which). This receptor was taken from a young man with acute COVID-19. In DNA, the CDR3 is TGTGCCAGCAGGAGTACAGGGAATGAAAAACTGTTTTTT. Translated, it gives CASRSTGNEKLFF. Full variable domain (missing parts from reference TRBV7-6 and TRBJ1-4): GAGVSQSPRYKVTKRGQDVALRCDPISGHVSLYWYRQALGQGPEFLTYFNYEAQQDKSGLPNDRFSAERPEGSISTLTIQRTEQRDSAMYRCASRSTGNEKLFFGSGTQLSVL.